These 10 T cell receptor beta chains share one sample of origin, sequenced in a study of shared clonotypes between healthy human individuals. Repertoires were generated with immunoSEQ multiplex PCR, while TCRdb's copy carries only in-frame clones and drops some. The sample consists of 1.4 million to 1.5 million clones, roughly 96% of them appearing once. The specimen sequenced was naive CD4+ T cells sorted from blood. This sample's subset: CD45RA+ positively selected. The origin of the receptors is a man aged 25 to 40 in good health.

The chain couples TRBV9 to TRBJ1-1, with D unresolved. Germline lookup yields CDR1 SGDLS and CDR2 YYNGEE. The CDR3 length is 14 residues. V lost 4 bases to trimming and J lost 4 bases, with 14 bases between them. The CDR3 protein is CASSPRPAITEAFF. The DNA of the CDR3 is TGTGCCAGCAGCCCACGCCCGGCTATCACTGAAGCTTTCTTT.

The rearrangement joins TRBV10-3 to TRBJ1-5; 7 positions match TRBD1. Germline assignment: CDR1 ENHRY and CDR2 SYGVKD. The CDR3 length is 16 residues. The V gene end was trimmed by 0 bases and the J gene end by 6 bases; junction bases not matched to a gene: 8. CDR3 in amino acids: CAISESGGRGPQPQHF. The CDR3 DNA reads as TGTGCCATCAGTGAGTCAGGGGGTAGGGGGCCTCAGCCCCAGCATTTT.

The table lists this clone with a count of one. This chain uses TRBV28 with TRBJ1-1; D unclear. Trimming removed 3 bases from V and 3 bases from J, with 17 bases in between. Germline values: CDR1 MDHEN, CDR2 SYDVKM. This CDR3 is built from 16 residues. This CDR3 is CASSLPPPGNHTEAFF. Here the CDR3 DNA reads TGTGCCAGCAGTTTGCCCCCCCCGGGTAATCACACTGAAGCTTTCTTT.

V gene TRBV7-2 combines with J gene TRBJ2-7; D is possibly TRBD1 (5 bases). CDR1 is SGHTA, CDR2 FQGNSA, per germline. The germline V and J ends were trimmed by 2 bases and 1 base, with 9 bases remaining between them. The CDR3 is 14 amino acids. The CDR3 nucleotides read TGTGCCAGCAGCTTATATACAGGATCCTACGAGCAGTACTTC. This gives the protein CASSLYTGSYEQYF.

The rearrangement uses TRBV28 and TRBJ2-7; the match to TRBD1 covers 9 bases. The CDR3 is made up of 15 amino acids. V lost 4 bases to trimming and J lost 4 bases; unmatched junction nucleotides: 8. Germline lookup yields CDR1 MDHEN and CDR2 SYDVKM. CDR3: CASSYSGTGNYEQYF. CDR3 nucleotides: TGTGCCAGCAGTTACTCCGGGACAGGGAATTACGAGCAGTACTTC.

This sequence joins TRBV11-2 and TRBJ1-1; TRBD1 might be the D (5 bases). Per germline, CDR1 SGHAT and CDR2 FQNNGV. Trimming removed 3 bases from V and 3 bases from J, with 11 bases in between. CDR3 length equals 14 residues. The CDR3 sequence: CASSLPGLDTEAFF. CDR3 sequence (DNA): TGTGCCAGCAGCTTGCCGGGACTGGACACTGAAGCTTTCTTT.

The J gene is TRBJ2-3, the V gene TRBV5-1; 8 bases map to TRBD2. The length of the CDR3 is 16 residues. The junction had 8 bases not matched to a gene; V was cut back by 3 bases and J by 2 bases. CDR1 is SGHRS and CDR2 is YFSETQ in the germline V gene. CDR3 sequence (DNA): TGCGCCAGCAGCTCTCCTGTAGCGGGATACACAGATACGCAGTATTTT. As protein: CASSSPVAGYTDTQYF.

The chain couples TRBV7-9 to TRBJ1-2; 7 bases line up with TRBD1. This CDR3 has 13 residues. Unmatched junction bases numbered 2, after V lost 5 bases and J lost 2 bases. CDR1 and CDR2 from the germline V gene are SEHNR and FQNEAQ (reference sequence). The CDR3 sequence is CASSQDRNYGYTF. The CDR3, as DNA: TGTGCCAGCAGCCAGGACAGGAACTATGGCTACACCTTC.

This chain connects TRBV11-2 to TRBJ1-4; D unresolved. The CDR3 loop spans 13 amino acids. Trimming removed 5 bases at V and 4 bases at J, with 8 bases between. Germline lookup yields CDR1 SGHAT and CDR2 FQNNGV. Here the CDR3 reads CASSVEDNEKLFF. The CDR3 coding sequence is TGTGCCAGCAGCGTCGAGGATAATGAAAAACTGTTTTTT.

The chain recombines TRBV6-5 with TRBJ2-2; no firm D call. CDR3 size: 16 residues. Germline V gene sequence: CDR1 MNHEY, CDR2 SVGAGI. Trimming took off 0 bases at V and 3 bases at J, with 11 bases between the two ends. The CDR3 nucleotides read TGTGCCAGCAGTTACTCGTGGGTTGGCGACACCGGGGAGCTGTTTTTT. It specifies CASSYSWVGDTGELFF.